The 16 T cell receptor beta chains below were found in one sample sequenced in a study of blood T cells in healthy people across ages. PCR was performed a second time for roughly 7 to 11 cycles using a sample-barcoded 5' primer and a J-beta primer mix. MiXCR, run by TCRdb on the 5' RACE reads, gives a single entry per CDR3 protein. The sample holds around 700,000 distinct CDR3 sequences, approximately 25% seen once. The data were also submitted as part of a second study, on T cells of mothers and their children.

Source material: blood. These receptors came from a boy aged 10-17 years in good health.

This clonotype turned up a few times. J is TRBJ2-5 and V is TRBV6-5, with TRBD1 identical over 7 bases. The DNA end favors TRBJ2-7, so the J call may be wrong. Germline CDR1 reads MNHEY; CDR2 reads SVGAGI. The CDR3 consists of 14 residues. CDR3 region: CASMVGTASYEQYF. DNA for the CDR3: TGTGCCAGCATGGTCGGGACAGCTTCCTACGAGCAGTACTTC.

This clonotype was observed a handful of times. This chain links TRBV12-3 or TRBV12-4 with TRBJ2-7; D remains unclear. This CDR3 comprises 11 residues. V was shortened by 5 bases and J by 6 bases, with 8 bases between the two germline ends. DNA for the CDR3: TGTGCCAGCAGTGACAAAAGCGAGCAGTACTTC. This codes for CASSDKSEQYF.

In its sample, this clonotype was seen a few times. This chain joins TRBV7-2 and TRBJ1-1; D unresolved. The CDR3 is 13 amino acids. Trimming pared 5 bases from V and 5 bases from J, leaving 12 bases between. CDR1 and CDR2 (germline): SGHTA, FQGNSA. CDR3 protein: CASSLNRHTEAFF. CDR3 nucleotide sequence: TGTGCCAGCAGCCTTAATCGGCATACTGAAGCTTTCTTT.

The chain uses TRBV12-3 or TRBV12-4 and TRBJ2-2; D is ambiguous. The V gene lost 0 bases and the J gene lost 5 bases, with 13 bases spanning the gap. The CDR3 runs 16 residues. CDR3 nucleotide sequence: TGTGCCAGCAGTTTAGCGGTGGACGCTCGGACCGGGGAGCTGTTTTTT. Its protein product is CASSLAVDARTGELFF.

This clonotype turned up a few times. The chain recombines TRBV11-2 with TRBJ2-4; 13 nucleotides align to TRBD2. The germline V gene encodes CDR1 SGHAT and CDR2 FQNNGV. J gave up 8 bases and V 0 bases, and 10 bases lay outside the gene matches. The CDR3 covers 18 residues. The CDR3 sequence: CASSLDGGLAGEGYIQYF. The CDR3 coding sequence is TGTGCCAGCAGCTTAGACGGAGGACTAGCGGGAGAGGGATACATTCAGTACTTC.

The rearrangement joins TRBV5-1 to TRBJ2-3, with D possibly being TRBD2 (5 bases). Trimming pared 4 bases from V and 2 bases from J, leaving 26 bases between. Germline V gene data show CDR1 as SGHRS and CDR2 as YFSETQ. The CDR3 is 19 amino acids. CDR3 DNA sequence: TGCGCCAGCAGCCCGGGCCTTTCGATAGGGAGTCGGGTCACAGATACGCAGTATTTT. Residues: CASSPGLSIGSRVTDTQYF. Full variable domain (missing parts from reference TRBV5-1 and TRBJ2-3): KAGVTQTPRYLIKTRGQQVTLSCSPISGHRSVSWYQQTPGQGLQFLFEYFSETQRNKGNFPGRFSGRQFSNSRSEMNVSTLELGDSALYLCASSPGLSIGSRVTDTQYFGPGTRLTVL.

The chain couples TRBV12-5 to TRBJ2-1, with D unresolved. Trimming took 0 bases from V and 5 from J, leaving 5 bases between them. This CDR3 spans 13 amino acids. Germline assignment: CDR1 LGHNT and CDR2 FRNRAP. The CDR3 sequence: CASGLVQHNEQFF. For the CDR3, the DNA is TGTGCTAGTGGTTTGGTACAGCACAATGAGCAGTTCTTC. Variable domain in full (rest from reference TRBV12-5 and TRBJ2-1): DARVTQTPRHKVTEMGQEVTMRCQPILGHNTVFWYRQTMMQGLELLAYFRNRAPLDDSGMPKDRFSAEMPDATLATLKIQPSEPRDSAVYFCASGLVQHNEQFFGPGTRLTVL.

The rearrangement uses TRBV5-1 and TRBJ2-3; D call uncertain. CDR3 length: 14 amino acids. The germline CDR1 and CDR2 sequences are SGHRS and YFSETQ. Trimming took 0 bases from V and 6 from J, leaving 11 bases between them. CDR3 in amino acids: CASSLAPNPDTQYF. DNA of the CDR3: TGCGCCAGCAGCTTGGCCCCGAACCCGGATACGCAGTATTTT.

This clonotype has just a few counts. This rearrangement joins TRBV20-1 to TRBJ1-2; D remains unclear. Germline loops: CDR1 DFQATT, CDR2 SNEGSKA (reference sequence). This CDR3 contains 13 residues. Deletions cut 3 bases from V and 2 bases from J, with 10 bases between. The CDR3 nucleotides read TGCAGTGCTAGTGAACCGGCCAACTATGGCTACACCTTC. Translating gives CSASEPANYGYTF.

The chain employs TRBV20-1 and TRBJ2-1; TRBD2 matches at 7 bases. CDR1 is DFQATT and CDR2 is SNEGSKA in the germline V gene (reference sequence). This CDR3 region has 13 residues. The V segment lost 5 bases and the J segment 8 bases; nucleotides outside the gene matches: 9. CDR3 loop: CSALRRLADEQFF. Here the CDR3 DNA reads TGCAGTGCTCTTAGGCGCCTAGCGGATGAGCAGTTCTTC.

The CDR3 is CASSPRAGWETQYF. In nucleotides, the CDR3 is TGTGCCAGCTCACCACGGGCTGGCTGGGAGACCCAGTACTTC. J is TRBJ2-5 and V is TRBV18, with D unresolved. The CDR3 spans 14 residues. The germline V gene encodes CDR1 KGHSH and CDR2 LQKENI. Trimming cost V 1 base and J 5 bases, with 11 bases left between them.

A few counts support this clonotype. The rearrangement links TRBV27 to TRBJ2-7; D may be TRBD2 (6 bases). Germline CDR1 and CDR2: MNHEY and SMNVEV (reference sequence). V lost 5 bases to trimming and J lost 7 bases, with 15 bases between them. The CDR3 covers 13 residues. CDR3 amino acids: CASSNTRAGEQYF. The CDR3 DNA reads TGTGCCAGCAGTAATACTCGCGCGGGAGAGCAGTACTTC.

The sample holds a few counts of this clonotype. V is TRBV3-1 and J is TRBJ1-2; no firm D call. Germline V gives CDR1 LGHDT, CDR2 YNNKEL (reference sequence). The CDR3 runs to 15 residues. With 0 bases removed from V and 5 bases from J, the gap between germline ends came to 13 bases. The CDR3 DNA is TGTGCCAGCAGCCAAGAGTTTAAAGGGCCATATGGCTACACCTTC. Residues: CASSQEFKGPYGYTF.

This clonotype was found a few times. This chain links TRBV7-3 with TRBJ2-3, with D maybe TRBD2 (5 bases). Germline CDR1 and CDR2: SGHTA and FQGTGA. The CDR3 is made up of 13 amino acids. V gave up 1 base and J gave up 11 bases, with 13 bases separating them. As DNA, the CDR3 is TGTGCCAGCAGCTTAAATCGGGGTGGAAAGCAGTATTTT. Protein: CASSLNRGGKQYF. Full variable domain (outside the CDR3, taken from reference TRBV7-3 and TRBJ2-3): GAGVSQTPSNKVTEKGKYVELRCDPISGHTALYWYRQSLGQGPEFLIYFQGTGAADDSGLPNDRFFAVRPEGSVSTLKIQRTERGDSAVYLCASSLNRGGKQYFGPGTRLTVL.

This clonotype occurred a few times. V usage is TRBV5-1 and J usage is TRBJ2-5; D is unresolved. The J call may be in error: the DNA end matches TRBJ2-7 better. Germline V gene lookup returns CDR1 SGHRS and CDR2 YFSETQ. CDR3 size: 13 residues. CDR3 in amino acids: CASGIWGEDEQYF. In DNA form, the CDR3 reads TGCGCCAGCGGGATTTGGGGTGAGGACGAGCAGTACTTC.

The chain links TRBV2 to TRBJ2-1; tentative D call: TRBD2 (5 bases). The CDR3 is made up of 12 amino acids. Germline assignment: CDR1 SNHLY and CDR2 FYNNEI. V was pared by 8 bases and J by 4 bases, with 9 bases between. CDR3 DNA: TGTGCCAGCGGGGAGACTTACAATGAGCAGTTCTTC. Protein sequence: CASGETYNEQFF. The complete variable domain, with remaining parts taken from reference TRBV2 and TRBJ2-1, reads EPEVTQTPSHQVTQMGQEVILRCVPISNHLYFYWYRQILGQKVEFLVSFYNNEISEKSEIFDDQFSVERPDGSNFTLKIRSTKLEDSAMYFCASGETYNEQFFGPGTRLTVL.